This T cell receptor (beta chain) is drawn from a study of esophageal squamous cell carcinoma under preoperative chemotherapy. Whole-study results and caveats: After paclitaxel-nedaplatin, abundant clones were more likely to contract than amplify. Tumor-infiltrating lymphocytes showed no significant post-chemotherapy TCR diversity increase, unlike peripheral T cells. Post-treatment tumor-infiltrating lymphocytes appeared partly derived from peripheral T cells migrating into the tumor.

MiXCR was run by TCRdb on the PCR reads, yielding one entry per CDR3 protein. The sample includes about 15,000 distinct CDR3 sequences, approximately 50% of them seen just once. In this sample, this clonotype turned up a few times. Antigen: not known. As for time point: before preoperative PTX-NDP chemotherapy. With 1 base clipped from V and 6 bases from J, the junction kept 3 bases outside the gene matches. Germline V gives CDR1 SGHAT, CDR2 FQNNGV. The CDR3 covers 14 residues. Sampling was done from a patient given preoperative chemotherapy. This TCR derives from a human donor with esophageal squamous cell carcinoma. The donor label of this sample is uncertain. This sequence joins TRBV11-2 and TRBJ2-3; TRBD2 aligns across 8 bases. The CDR3 is CASSLGPGGDTQYF. The CDR3 DNA reads TGTGCCAGCAGCTTAGGTCCGGGGGGGGATACGCAGTATTTT.